The 29 T cell receptor beta chains below all came from one sample that was sequenced in a study of blood T cell repertoires in COVID-19. Some clones are missing from TCRdb's copy, which holds only in-frame ones; the method was immunoSEQ multiplex PCR. This table holds 200,000 to 250,000 clones, more than 75% found once. Sequencing was done on a sample of peripheral blood. These receptors all come from a man in his sixties with acute or convalescent COVID-19.

Turning to this clone: The germline gene is not matched at one end of the junction; a read error may be the cause. The chain recombines TRBV5-1 with TRBJ1-2; D is perhaps TRBD1 (5 bases). There are 12 residues in the CDR3. Germline V lookup: CDR1 SGHRS, CDR2 YFSETQ. CDR3 sequence reads: CASSLAGEGRYF. CDR3 bases: TGCGCCAGCAGCTTGGCGGGAGAGGGACGTTACTTC.

V is TRBV6-5 and J is TRBJ1-2; perhaps TRBD1 as D (6 bases). This CDR3 region has 15 residues. Germline CDR1 is MNHEY and CDR2 is SVGAGI. The V and J ends lost 11 bases and 4 bases respectively, with 23 bases between them. CDR3 sequence (DNA): TGTGCCGGGATTAACCAAGCCGGGACAATCTATGGCTACACCTTC. This codes for CAGINQAGTIYGYTF.

This sequence joins TRBV6-1 and TRBJ1-6, with unresolved D. This CDR3 has 16 amino acids. Germline V CDR1 and CDR2: MNHNS, SASEGT. V lost 1 base and J 6 bases, leaving 13 bases between the germline ends. The CDR3 nucleotides read TGTGCCAGCAGTGAAGGTTCGGGAGGTGGTAATTCACCCCTCCACTTT. Translating gives CASSEGSGGGNSPLHF.

The V gene is TRBV19, the J gene TRBJ2-3, with 8 bases that match TRBD1. Looked up from germline, CDR1 is LNHDA and CDR2 is SQIVND (reference sequence). V was clipped by 5 bases and J by 5 bases; unmatched bases: 12. This CDR3 contains 16 residues. CDR3 in DNA: TGTGCCAGTAGTCCCCAGGGACAGGTCGTCGGAGATACGCAGTATTTT. Translation: CASSPQGQVVGDTQYF.

This clone was detected only a few times. The chain recombines TRBV6-5 with TRBJ1-5; no definite D call. The germline V and J ends were trimmed by 6 bases and 0 bases, with 6 bases remaining between them. CDR3 length: 13 amino acids. Germline-derived CDR1 and CDR2 are MNHEY and SVGAGI. In DNA, the CDR3 is TGTGCCAGCAGCTCCCGTAGCAATCAGCCCCAGCATTTT. This gives the protein CASSSRSNQPQHF.

This sequence joins TRBV27 and TRBJ1-6, with TRBD1 as a possible D gene (5 bases). The V end lost 8 bases, the J end lost 7 bases, and 15 bases lay between the germline ends. The length of the CDR3 is 14 residues. Germline CDR1 reads MNHEY; CDR2 reads SMNVEV (reference sequence). The CDR3 DNA sequence: TGTGCCAGCGGCCGGGACGGGAGAAATTCACCCCTCCACTTT. Translating it yields CASGRDGRNSPLHF.

This clone has just one count. The chain recombines TRBV7-2 with TRBJ2-3; 9 positions match TRBD2. In germline, CDR1 is SGHTA, CDR2 FQGNSA. The junction had 7 bases not matched to a gene; V was cut back by 5 bases and J by 4 bases. CDR3 length equals 15 residues. The CDR3 loop reads CASSPRRGGSDTQYF. CDR3 sequence (DNA): TGTGCCAGCAGCCCCCGGCGGGGGGGTTCAGATACGCAGTATTTT.

The genes are TRBV11-2 and TRBJ2-2, with D unclear. CDR3 size: 12 residues. Germline CDR1 and CDR2: SGHAT and FQNNGV. Trimming took off 5 bases at V and 1 base at J, with 2 bases between the two ends. In DNA form, the CDR3 reads TGTGCCAGCAGCCGGAACACCGGGGAGCTGTTTTTT. It encodes CASSRNTGELFF.

This rearrangement joins TRBV5-1 to TRBJ2-1, with 7 bases aligning to TRBD2. The CDR3 runs to 16 residues. Germline trimming cut 4 bases from V and 6 bases from J; bases unmatched to any gene: 13. Germline CDR1 SGHRS, CDR2 YFSETQ. CDR3 protein: CASSPGSGGRGNEQFF. The CDR3 DNA follows: TGCGCCAGCAGCCCCGGATCGGGGGGTCGGGGCAATGAGCAGTTCTTC.

In regard to this clone: Other DNA sequences in this specimen translate into the identical CDR3. The chain combines TRBV7-2 with TRBJ1-1; D call uncertain. The CDR3 contains 11 residues. Germline V CDR1 and CDR2: SGHTA, FQGNSA. Trimming left V 6 bases short and J 1 base short, with 3 bases between. The CDR3 coding sequence is TGTGCCAGCAGTCAGAACACTGAAGCTTTCTTT. Translation gives CASSQNTEAFF.

In nucleotides, the CDR3 is TGTGCCAGTAGTTCCAGCGGAGAATCCTACGAGCAGTACTTC. This sequence encodes CASSSSGESYEQYF. The gene calls are TRBV19 and TRBJ2-7; a possible D gene is TRBD2 (5 bases). Germline V gene data show CDR1 as LNHDA and CDR2 as SQIVND (reference sequence). Trimming shortened V by 5 bases and J by 1 base, and 12 bases separated the two germline ends. CDR3 length equals 14 residues.

The chain recombines TRBV27 with TRBJ1-6, with TRBD1 as a possible D gene (6 bases). The CDR3 consists of 16 residues. The ends were cut back, 6 bases at V and 7 bases at J, with 19 bases in the middle. Germline V lookup: CDR1 MNHEY, CDR2 SMNVEV (reference sequence). For the CDR3, the DNA is TGTGCCAGCAGCCCCAGACCTACAGGGCTGAATTCACCCCTCCACTTT. The encoded protein is CASSPRPTGLNSPLHF.

The chain couples TRBV30 to TRBJ1-1, with D hard to call. The germline V gene encodes CDR1 GTSNPN and CDR2 SVGIG (reference sequence). V dropped 3 bases and J dropped 7 bases, with 12 bases sitting between them. The CDR3 has 12 residues. The CDR3 sequence is CAWSERRNEAFF. The CDR3 DNA follows: TGTGCCTGGAGCGAGCGTAGAAATGAAGCTTTCTTT. Using reference TRBV30 and TRBJ1-1 for the parts outside the CDR3, the full variable domain is SQTIHQWPATLVQPVGSPLSLECTVEGTSNPNLYWYRQAAGRGLQLLFYSVGIGQISSEVPQNLSASRPQDRQFILSSKKLLLSDSGFYLCAWSERRNEAFFGQGTRLTVV.

The chain recombines TRBV7-2 with TRBJ1-2; D is unresolved. V lost 5 bases and J 7 bases, leaving 11 bases between the germline ends. The CDR3 covers 12 residues. Germline CDR1 SGHTA, CDR2 FQGNSA. The CDR3 coding sequence is TGTGCCAGCAGCCCCCGTATGAGTGGCTACACCTTC. Its translation is CASSPRMSGYTF.

J is TRBJ1-1 and V is TRBV6-6; no definite D call. The germline gives CDR1 MNHNY, CDR2 SVGAGI (reference sequence). V was cut by 6 bases and J by 6 bases, with 8 bases left in between. The CDR3 is 11 amino acids. The CDR3 is CASSPGAEAFF. CDR3 in DNA: TGTGCCAGCAGCCCCGGGGCTGAAGCTTTCTTT.

The CDR3 DNA sequence: TGTGCCAGCAGCGTAGGTGGGCAGCGAGGGCCCACCGATGGCTACACCTTC. Its protein is CASSVGGQRGPTDGYTF. V and J are TRBV9 and TRBJ1-2; no clear D. V gave up 0 bases and J gave up 6 bases, with 21 bases separating them. Germline lookup yields CDR1 SGDLS and CDR2 YYNGEE. The CDR3 contains 17 residues. Full variable domain (missing parts from reference TRBV9 and TRBJ1-2): DSGVTQTPKHLITATGQRVTLRCSPRSGDLSVYWYQQSLDQGLQFLIQYYNGEERAKGNILERFSAQQFPDLHSELNLSSLELGDSALYFCASSVGGQRGPTDGYTFGSGTRLTVV.

This chain connects TRBV5-6 to TRBJ2-5, with 12 nucleotides matching TRBD1. This CDR3 contains 17 residues. V lost 4 bases, J lost 3 bases, and 10 bases stayed unmatched. CDR1 SGHDT and CDR2 YYEEEE come from the germline V gene. The CDR3 sequence: CASSVGQGAKNEETQYF. The CDR3 DNA follows: TGTGCCAGCAGCGTGGGACAGGGGGCGAAGAACGAAGAGACCCAGTACTTC.

The sample holds one count of this clone. The V gene is TRBV10-2, the J gene TRBJ2-6; D not resolved. Germline assignment: CDR1 WSHSY and CDR2 SAAADI. The CDR3 runs 15 residues. V was cut by 4 bases and J by 4 bases, with 11 bases left in between. The CDR3 nucleotides read TGCGCCAGCAGTGTTCCCGGGTCCGGGGCCAACGTCCTGACTTTC. Amino acid sequence: CASSVPGSGANVLTF.

As regards this clone: The same CDR3 can be traced to other DNA sequences in this sample. The chain recombines TRBV5-1 with TRBJ2-5, with D possibly TRBD1 on 6 matching bases. CDR1 is SGHRS, CDR2 YFSETQ, per germline. The CDR3 sequence is 16 residues long. The V and J ends lost 0 bases and 1 base respectively, with 13 bases between them. This chain's CDR3 is CASSLVSGGPQETQYF. CDR3 nucleotides: TGCGCCAGCAGCTTGGTTTCTGGGGGCCCCCAAGAGACCCAGTACTTC.

The chain is built from TRBV3-1 (or the pseudogene TRBV3-2) and TRBJ1-6; no definite D call. Trimming took off 5 bases at V and 7 bases at J, with 12 bases between the two ends. CDR1 and CDR2 from the germline V gene are LGHDT and YNNKEL (reference sequence). There are 14 residues in the CDR3. The CDR3 bases are TGTGCCAGCAGCGAAACAACGTACAATTCACCCCTCCACTTT. This sequence encodes CASSETTYNSPLHF.

The genes are TRBV19 and TRBJ1-5; 11 bases agree with TRBD1. Germline CDR1 reads LNHDA; CDR2 reads SQIVND (reference sequence). J lost 6 bases, V lost 5 bases, and 6 bases had no gene match. The CDR3 runs 15 residues. The CDR3 reads CASSARTGGIQPQHF. The CDR3 DNA sequence: TGTGCCAGTAGTGCCCGGACAGGGGGCATTCAGCCCCAGCATTTT. The variable domain in full, with the rest retrieved from reference TRBV19 and TRBJ1-5, is DGGITQSPKYLFRKEGQNVTLSCEQNLNHDAMYWYRQDPGQGLRLIYYSQIVNDFQKGDIAEGYSVSREKKESFPLTVTSAQKNPTAFYLCASSARTGGIQPQHFGDGTRLSIL.

This clone was detected only a few times. This sequence joins TRBV19 and TRBJ2-2, with 13 bases aligning to TRBD2. Germline loops: CDR1 LNHDA, CDR2 SQIVND (reference sequence). J was trimmed by 0 bases and V by 1 base; bases with no gene match: 5. CDR3 length: 19 amino acids. The CDR3 here is CASSIAGLAGAANTGELFF. CDR3 sequence (DNA): TGTGCCAGTAGTATAGCCGGACTAGCGGGGGCCGCGAACACCGGGGAGCTGTTTTTT.

This clone was counted only a few times. The rearrangement links TRBV2 to TRBJ1-6, with D hard to call. Germline lookup yields CDR1 SNHLY and CDR2 FYNNEI. Trimming shortened V by 4 bases and J by 9 bases, and 16 bases separated the two germline ends. The CDR3 extends over 15 amino acids. CDR3 region: CASSGAGLVGSPLHF. In DNA form, the CDR3 reads TGTGCCAGCAGTGGGGCAGGTTTAGTAGGTTCACCCCTCCACTTT.

Of note for this clone: This same CDR3 is encoded by further DNA sequences in the sample. The chain combines TRBV5-1 with TRBJ1-1; 7 bases are a match to TRBD1. CDR3 length: 16 residues. Trimming took 0 bases from V and 1 from J; bases not matched to a gene: 6. Germline V gene sequence: CDR1 SGHRS, CDR2 YFSETQ. CDR3 in amino acids: CASSLVRQGGNTEAFF. For the CDR3, the DNA is TGCGCCAGCAGCTTGGTCCGACAGGGTGGGAACACTGAAGCTTTCTTT.

The count of this clone is one. The V gene is TRBV7-9, the J gene TRBJ1-2, with 9 bases matching TRBD1. This CDR3 contains 16 residues. V lost 1 base, J lost 1 base, and 4 bases stayed unmatched. Germline V CDR1 and CDR2: SEHNR, FQNEAQ (reference sequence). CDR3 bases: TGTGCCAGCAGCTTAGTGAGACAGGGGGTTAACTATGGCTACACCTTC. Amino acid sequence: CASSLVRQGVNYGYTF.

The chain uses TRBV5-1 and TRBJ1-2; possible D gene TRBD1, 6 bases. Germline CDR1 reads SGHRS; CDR2 reads YFSETQ. The CDR3 is 15 amino acids. V was shortened by 5 bases and J by 1 base, with 15 bases between the two germline ends. CDR3 DNA: TGCGCCAGCAGGCTACAGGGTAATCTTAACTATGGCTACACCTTC. Its protein is CASRLQGNLNYGYTF.

Concerning this clone itself: The junction does not match germline at one end; this may be a read error. This chain connects TRBV10-3 to TRBJ1-1, with no clear D. The CDR3 is 12 residues long. In germline, CDR1 is ENHRY, CDR2 SYGVKD. CDR3 amino acids: CAIRPPNSEAFF. The CDR3 DNA reads TGTGCCATCAGGCCTCCGAACTCTGAAGCTTTCTTT.

The rearrangement links TRBV5-5 to TRBJ2-1; D call uncertain. V lost 2 bases to trimming and J lost 7 bases, with 16 bases between them. Germline V gene lookup returns CDR1 SGHKS and CDR2 YYEKEE (reference sequence). The CDR3 spans 15 residues. In nucleotides, the CDR3 is TGTGCCAGCAGCTTTCGTAGCCAGCCCGGGAATGAGCAGTTCTTC. This gives the protein CASSFRSQPGNEQFF.

J is TRBJ2-5 and V is TRBV6-2 or TRBV6-3; maybe TRBD2 (5 bases). The V and J ends lost 6 bases and 5 bases respectively, with 22 bases between them. Germline lookup yields CDR1 MNHEY and CDR2 SVGEGT. The CDR3 has 16 amino acids. CDR3 sequence: CASSGRMGSWRETQYF. CDR3 DNA sequence: TGTGCCAGCAGCGGCCGAATGGGGTCTTGGAGGGAGACCCAGTACTTC.